This T cell receptor (beta chain) originates from a study of blood T cell repertoires in COVID-19. Overall study context: Sites across the United States, Italy and Spain contributed samples from acute and convalescent COVID-19. In each case, the material was cDNA or gDNA derived from T cells, B-cell-depleted T cells, or PBMCs.

Germline V gene sequence: CDR1 SGHDT, CDR2 YYEEEE. Between the trimmed V and J ends, which lost 0 bases and 8 bases, there was a span of 12 bases. This CDR3 contains 14 residues. In the original processing: Amplification from reference gene primers served as the basis for estimated nucleated cell counts. Data came from immunoSEQ multiplex PCR; TCRdb stores just in-frame clones and leaves some out. That table supplies the V and J calls and clone size; D and trimming were determined from the DNA. Among around 75,000 clones listed, more than 75% were seen once. This clone was counted only a few times. What was sequenced was peripheral blood. The clonotype was recovered from a human donor in a cohort sampled during active COVID-19. This chain uses TRBV5-6 with TRBJ1-5, with TRBD1 as a possible D gene (6 bases). CDR3 loop: CASSLAGGREPQHF. The CDR3 region has the DNA TGTGCCAGCAGCTTGGCGGGGGGCAGGGAGCCCCAGCATTTT.